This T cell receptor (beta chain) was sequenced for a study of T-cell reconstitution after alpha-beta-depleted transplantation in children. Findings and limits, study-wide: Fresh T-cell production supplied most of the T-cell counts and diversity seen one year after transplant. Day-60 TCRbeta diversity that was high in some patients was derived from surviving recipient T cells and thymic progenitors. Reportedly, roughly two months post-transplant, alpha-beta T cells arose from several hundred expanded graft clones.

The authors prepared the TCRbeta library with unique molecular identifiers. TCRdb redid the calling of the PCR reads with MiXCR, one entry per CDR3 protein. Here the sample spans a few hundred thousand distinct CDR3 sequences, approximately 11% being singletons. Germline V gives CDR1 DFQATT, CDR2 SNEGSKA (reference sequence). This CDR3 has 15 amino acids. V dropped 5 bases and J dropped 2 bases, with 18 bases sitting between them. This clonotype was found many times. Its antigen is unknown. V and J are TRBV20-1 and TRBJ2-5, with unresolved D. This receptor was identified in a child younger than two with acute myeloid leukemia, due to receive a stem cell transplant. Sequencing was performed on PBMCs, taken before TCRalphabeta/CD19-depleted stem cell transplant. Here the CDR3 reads CSAFSARTIQETQYF. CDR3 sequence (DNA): TGCAGTGCTTTCTCAGCTAGGACGATACAAGAGACCCAGTACTTC.